These T cell receptor beta chains were read from a single sample in a study of OX40 agonist ivuxolimab in advanced cancers. Sequencing used immunoSEQ multiplex PCR; TCRdb keeps in-frame clones, though not all of them. In the table there are roughly 48,000 clones, about 88% of which are singletons. The starting material was CD4+ or CD8+ T cells sorted from blood, obtained in a trial of the OX40 agonist ivuxolimab. The receptor set was obtained from an adult with an advanced solid tumor such as melanoma, head and neck, liver or kidney cancer. Each CDR3 is given with its conserved first and last residue. The D gene is left open where the match is weak. Some rows have no size entry. The others give once, few or many, or a class for an expanded clone.

size,J,D,V,CDR3,DNA
.,TRBJ2-7,.,TRBV19,CASSIGNTNEQYF,TGTGCCAGTAGTATCGGCAACACAAACGAGCAGTACTTC
.,TRBJ2-7,TRBD2,TRBV30,CAWSVRTGAGSYEQYF,TGTGCCTGGAGTGTTCGGACCGGAGCGGGGAGCTACGAGCAGTACTTC
once,TRBJ2-2,.,TRBV6-1,CASSEVMGGPKGELFF,TGTGCCAGCAGTGAAGTGATGGGGGGACCTAAGGGGGAGCTGTTTTTT
.,TRBJ2-5,TRBD2,TRBV7-2,CASSLSGGLQETQYF,TGTGCCAGCAGTCTTAGCGGGGGACTACAAGAGACCCAGTACTTC
few,TRBJ1-5,TRBD1,TRBV7-9,CASSLADRGSNQPQHF,TGTGCCAGCAGCTTAGCGGACAGGGGGAGCAATCAGCCCCAGCATTTT
once,TRBJ2-7,.,TRBV7-2,CASSLSVGYEQYF,TGTGCCAGCAGCTTATCCGTGGGCTACGAGCAGTACTTC
.,TRBJ2-7,TRBD1,TRBV6-6,CASRQGEALYEQYF,TGTGCCAGCAGACAGGGGGAGGCGCTCTACGAGCAGTACTTC
.,TRBJ2-7,TRBD2,TRBV7-3,CASSQTSGPYEQYF,TGTGCCAGCAGCCAAACTAGCGGACCCTACGAGCAGTACTTC
.,TRBJ2-1,.,TRBV7-9,CASSPEVGRPSYNEQFF,TGTGCCAGCAGCCCAGAGGTTGGCAGGCCCTCCTACAATGAGCAGTTCTTC
.,TRBJ2-1,TRBD1,TRBV27,CASSLRTGQYNEQFF,TGTGCCAGCAGTTTACGAACGGGACAGTACAATGAGCAGTTCTTC
.,TRBJ2-7,TRBD2,TRBV5-4,CASSLGPSGRRTYEQYF,TGTGCCAGCAGCTTGGGTCCTAGCGGGAGACGAACCTACGAGCAGTACTTC
.,TRBJ2-3,.,TRBV7-9,CASSPRDMLTQYF,TGTGCCAGCAGCCCGCGCGACATGCTTACGCAGTATTTT
.,TRBJ1-5,.,TRBV7-2,CASSLSRDNGPQHF,TGTGCCAGCAGCTTATCCCGGGACAATGGGCCCCAGCATTTT
.,TRBJ1-2,TRBD1,TRBV6-4,CASSAEGAGGYTF,TGTGCCAGCAGTGCAGAGGGGGCGGGCGGCTACACCTTC
.,TRBJ2-1,.,TRBV7-2,CASSSPAPEDNEQFF,TGTGCCAGCAGCTCTCCGGCCCCGGAGGACAATGAGCAGTTCTTC
.,TRBJ2-1,TRBD2,TRBV6-5,CASSYSGLAGAYEQFF,TGTGCCAGCAGTTACTCGGGACTAGCGGGAGCTTATGAGCAGTTCTTC
.,TRBJ2-5,TRBD2,TRBV5-1,CASGAGGLGEQYF,TGCGCCAGCGGGGCGGGAGGGCTCGGGGAGCAGTACTTC
.,TRBJ2-7,.,TRBV2,CASSEEVGAREQYF,TGTGCCAGCAGTGAAGAGGTAGGGGCTAGGGAGCAGTACTTC
.,TRBJ2-7,.,TRBV7-5,CARSTQVRQVHTYEQYF,TGTGCCAGAAGCACCCAGGTTCGGCAGGTCCATACCTACGAGCAGTACTTC
few,TRBJ1-1,.,TRBV19,CASSHQASKKTEAFF,TGTGCCAGTAGCCATCAGGCCTCGAAGAAAACTGAAGCTTTCTTT
.,TRBJ2-2,TRBD1,TRBV5-6,CASSFKDRLNTGELFF,TGTGCCAGCAGCTTCAAGGACAGGTTGAACACCGGGGAGCTGTTTTTT
.,TRBJ2-1,TRBD2,TRBV7-9,CASSPSIRTSGSSYNEQFF,TGTGCCAGCAGCCCGAGTATTAGGACTAGCGGGAGCTCCTACAATGAGCAGTTCTTC
medium-sized,TRBJ2-7,.,TRBV10-3,CAISDAGPAYEQYF,TGTGCCATCAGTGATGCGGGCCCTGCCTACGAGCAGTACTTC
once,TRBJ2-7,.,TRBV5-6,CASSYTGRWEQYF,TGTGCCAGCAGTTACACAGGGCGGTGGGAGCAGTACTTC
.,TRBJ2-3,TRBD2,TRBV29-1,CSVAGGVTDTQYF,TGCAGCGTGGCCGGGGGGGTTACAGATACGCAGTATTTT
.,TRBJ2-7,.,TRBV6-6,CASSHRVGIVNEQYF,TGTGCCAGCAGCCACCGGGTGGGGATTGTCAACGAGCAGTACTTC
.,TRBJ1-3,.,TRBV6-6,CASSYVQPSSGNTIYF,TGTGCCAGCAGTTATGTACAGCCGAGCTCTGGAAACACCATATATTTT
.,TRBJ2-7,.,TRBV10-1,CASSDSGRERDPYEQYF,TGCGCCAGCAGTGACTCCGGGCGGGAAAGGGACCCCTACGAGCAGTACTTC
.,TRBJ1-5,.,TRBV6-6,CASSGGRDGNQPQHF,TGTGCCAGCAGTGGGGGCCGGGATGGCAATCAGCCCCAGCATTTT
.,TRBJ2-2,.,TRBV11-1,CASNGAGGGELFF,TGTGCCAGCAACGGGGCGGGCGGCGGGGAGCTGTTTTTT
.,TRBJ2-5,.,TRBV7-3,CASSAGPGPQETQYF,TGTGCCAGCAGCGCCGGGCCTGGGCCCCAAGAGACCCAGTACTTC
.,TRBJ1-1,TRBD1,TRBV5-1,CASSLGQGSFRGTEAFF,TGCGCCAGCAGCTTGGGACAGGGGAGTTTCAGGGGCACTGAAGCTTTCTTT
few,TRBJ1-2,.,TRBV6-5,CATQGLYGYTF,TGTGCCACCCAAGGCCTCTATGGCTACACCTTC
.,TRBJ1-5,.,TRBV7-2,CASSSTGRVNQPQHF,TGTGCCAGCAGCTCTACCGGACGGGTCAATCAGCCCCAGCATTTT
.,TRBJ2-1,.,TRBV5-1,CASSPIKRGEQFF,TGCGCCAGCAGCCCGATTAAAAGAGGCGAGCAGTTCTTC
.,TRBJ2-1,TRBD2,TRBV7-2,CASSFSGSSENEQFF,TGTGCCAGCAGCTTTAGCGGGAGCTCGGAGAATGAGCAGTTCTTC
.,TRBJ1-1,.,TRBV19,CASNTLGAEAFF,TGTGCCAGTAACACCTTGGGCGCTGAAGCTTTCTTT
.,TRBJ2-6,.,TRBV7-2,CASSLMRAGANVLTF,TGTGCCAGCAGCTTAATGAGGGCTGGGGCCAACGTCCTGACTTTC
.,TRBJ2-7,TRBD1,TRBV28,CASRQTGRDYEQYF,TGTGCCAGCAGGCAGACAGGGAGAGACTACGAGCAGTACTTC
.,TRBJ2-5,.,TRBV19,CASSGRNQETQYF,TGTGCCAGTAGTGGGCGTAACCAAGAGACCCAGTACTTC
.,TRBJ1-1,.,TRBV5-4,CASSLRRGATEAFF,TGTGCCAGCAGCTTACGCAGGGGAGCCACTGAAGCTTTCTTT
few,TRBJ2-1,.,TRBV7-9,CASSPALAGNEQFF,TGTGCCAGCAGCCCCGCCCTGGCCGGCAATGAGCAGTTCTTC
.,TRBJ2-3,TRBD1,TRBV5-1,CASSLQGATDTQYF,TGCGCCAGCAGCTTGCAGGGGGCCACAGATACGCAGTATTTT
.,TRBJ2-2,TRBD2,TRBV7-3,CASSPTSGGPKSSGELFF,TGTGCCAGCAGCCCAACTAGCGGGGGGCCCAAATCGTCCGGGGAGCTGTTTTTT
.,TRBJ2-3,.,TRBV27,CASSLSISDTQYF,TGTGCCAGCAGTTTGAGTATCTCAGATACGCAGTATTTT
.,TRBJ1-6,.,TRBV7-9,CASRSNRVLDSPLHF,TGTGCCAGCAGGTCAAACAGGGTATTGGATTCACCCCTCCACTTT
.,TRBJ2-5,.,TRBV5-4,CASSLDANRGETQYF,TGTGCCAGCAGCTTGGACGCCAACCGAGGGGAGACCCAGTACTTC
.,TRBJ2-3,.,TRBV15,CATSREERGTDTQYF,TGTGCCACCAGCAGAGAAGAGCGGGGCACAGATACGCAGTATTTT
.,TRBJ2-7,.,TRBV18,CASSPPTPGSYEQYF,TGTGCCAGCTCACCACCCACCCCGGGTTCGTACGAGCAGTACTTC